One sample yielded the 27 T cell receptor beta chains listed below, sequenced in a study of shared clonotypes between healthy human individuals. Data came from immunoSEQ multiplex PCR; TCRdb stores just in-frame clones and leaves some out. This sample has about 710,000 clones, with around 78% found just once. The sequencing sample was made of memory CD4+ T cells sorted from blood. Sample subset: CD45RA-negative fraction. These receptors were taken from a woman younger than 45 in good health.

This clone was seen a single time. The J gene is TRBJ1-2, the V gene TRBV25-1, with TRBD1 as a possible D gene (5 bases). Between the trimmed V and J ends, which lost 3 bases and 4 bases, there was a span of 9 bases. This CDR3 spans 13 amino acids. Germline V gene sequence: CDR1 MGHDK, CDR2 SYGVNS. The CDR3, as DNA: TGTGCCAGCAGTGACCAGGGCATCTATGGCTACACCTTC. This codes for CASSDQGIYGYTF.

The V gene is TRBV5-1, the J gene TRBJ2-1, with 10 bases aligning to TRBD2. V dropped 5 bases and J dropped 9; count of bases not matched to a gene: 11. The germline CDR1 and CDR2 sequences are SGHRS and YFSETQ. This CDR3 has 15 residues. CDR3 residues: CASRDAGTSVREQFF. CDR3 sequence (DNA): TGCGCCAGCAGAGATGCCGGGACTAGCGTTCGTGAGCAGTTCTTC.

The J gene is TRBJ2-7, the V gene TRBV11-2, with TRBD2 as a possible D gene (5 bases). V was pared by 5 bases and J by 0 bases, with 14 bases between. From germline, CDR1 is SGHAT and CDR2 FQNNGV. The CDR3 is 15 amino acids. CDR3: CASSKYRDLSYEQYF. The CDR3 nucleotides read TGTGCCAGCAGCAAATACCGGGATCTCTCCTACGAGCAGTACTTC.

The chain has TRBV11-2 and TRBJ1-3; possible D gene TRBD1, 6 bases. The CDR3 has 15 amino acids. V dropped 5 bases and J dropped 4 bases, with 15 bases sitting between them. CDR1 SGHAT and CDR2 FQNNGV come from the germline V gene. CDR3: CASSRGQRQGNTIYF. The CDR3 region has the DNA TGTGCCAGCAGCCGTGGACAGAGACAAGGAAACACCATATATTTT. The full variable domain, in which reference TRBV11-2 and TRBJ1-3 provide the parts outside the CDR3, is EAGVAQSPRYKIIEKRQSVAFWCNPISGHATLYWYQQILGQGPKLLIQFQNNGVVDDSQLPKDRFSAERLKGVDSTLKIQPAKLEDSAVYLCASSRGQRQGNTIYFGEGSWLTVV.

This clone was observed at least ten times. The sample carries other DNA sequences with the same CDR3. The rearrangement joins TRBV7-9 to TRBJ1-2; D call uncertain. The CDR3 runs to 12 residues. The V gene's germline CDR1 is SEHNR and CDR2 FQNEAQ (reference sequence). V dropped 3 bases and J dropped 5 bases, with 7 bases sitting between them. DNA of the CDR3: TGTGCCAGCAGCTTGCGGGGATATGGCTACACCTTC. Translation gives CASSLRGYGYTF.

Only a few counts were recorded for this clone. The J gene is TRBJ1-1, the V gene TRBV5-1, with TRBD1 matching over 8 bases. From germline, CDR1 is SGHRS and CDR2 YFSETQ. The V segment lost 4 bases and the J segment 0 bases; nucleotides outside the gene matches: 8. The CDR3 spans 16 residues. The CDR3 nucleotides are TGCGCCAGCAGCCCCTGGACAGGGCGAATGAACACTGAAGCTTTCTTT. It translates to CASSPWTGRMNTEAFF.

The rearrangement uses TRBV28 and TRBJ1-1; TRBD1 matches 7 bases. Per germline, CDR1 MDHEN and CDR2 SYDVKM. The CDR3 loop spans 18 amino acids. Trimming cost V 6 bases and J 5 bases; bases outside gene matches: 21. CDR3 sequence: CASSLLGTGDVRGTEAFF. DNA of the CDR3: TGTGCCAGCAGCCTTTTGGGAACAGGGGATGTACGGGGAACTGAAGCTTTCTTT.

Turning to this clone: Other nucleotide sequences from this sample produce the same CDR3. V usage is TRBV5-1 and J usage is TRBJ2-5; no reliable D call. The CDR3 runs 13 residues. CDR1 is SGHRS and CDR2 is YFSETQ in the germline V gene. The V end lost 0 bases, the J end lost 3 bases, and 6 bases lay between the germline ends. The CDR3 loop is CASSLDGKETQYF. CDR3 coding DNA: TGCGCCAGCAGCTTGGACGGAAAAGAGACCCAGTACTTC. The variable domain in full, with the rest retrieved from reference TRBV5-1 and TRBJ2-5, is KAGVTQTPRYLIKTRGQQVTLSCSPISGHRSVSWYQQTPGQGLQFLFEYFSETQRNKGNFPGRFSGRQFSNSRSEMNVSTLELGDSALYLCASSLDGKETQYFGPGTRLLVL.

The chain employs TRBV5-4 and TRBJ2-2, with D possibly TRBD2 on 5 matching bases. With 4 bases removed from V and 1 base from J, the gap between germline ends came to 8 bases. Germline V gene data show CDR1 as SGHNT and CDR2 as YYREEE (reference sequence). This CDR3 spans 14 amino acids. CDR3 bases: TGTGCCAGCAGCAAGAGCGGGAACACCGGGGAGCTGTTTTTT. Its protein product is CASSKSGNTGELFF.

The chain combines TRBV6-6 with TRBJ1-2, with no clear D. Germline assignment: CDR1 MNHNY and CDR2 SVGAGI (reference sequence). Trimming took 5 bases from V and 8 from J, leaving 12 bases between them. This CDR3 spans 12 amino acids. DNA for the CDR3: TGTGCCAGCAGTCCGGCCCGACGGGGCTACACCTTC. Amino acid sequence: CASSPARRGYTF.

This chain connects TRBV6-5 to TRBJ2-2; possibly TRBD1 or TRBD2 for D (5 bases each). V dropped 2 bases and J dropped 1 base, with 8 bases sitting between them. From germline, CDR1 is MNHEY and CDR2 SVGAGI. The CDR3 contains 15 residues. DNA for the CDR3: TGTGCCAGCAGTTACGGGGACCTGAACACCGGGGAGCTGTTTTTT. Translation: CASSYGDLNTGELFF.

The chain has TRBV7-2 and TRBJ2-7; a possible D gene is TRBD2 (6 bases). The CDR3 length is 17 residues. V was clipped by 1 base and J by 7 bases, with 23 bases between them. Germline V gives CDR1 SGHTA, CDR2 FQGNSA. CDR3 in amino acids: CASSLGRMERPEGEQYF. The CDR3 bases are TGTGCCAGCAGCTTAGGTCGGATGGAACGGCCGGAGGGGGAGCAGTACTTC. The entire variable domain, with the rest obtained from reference TRBV7-2 and TRBJ2-7, is as follows: GAGVSQSPSNKVTEKGKDVELRCDPISGHTALYWYRQSLGQGLEFLIYFQGNSAPDKSGLPSDRFSAERTGGSVSTLTIQRTQQEDSAVYLCASSLGRMERPEGEQYFGPGTRLTVT.

This clone has only one observation. The chain recombines TRBV28 with TRBJ1-1; D call uncertain. Trimming cost V 7 bases and J 6 bases, with 21 bases left between them. The germline gives CDR1 MDHEN, CDR2 SYDVKM. The CDR3 has 15 residues. CDR3 DNA sequence: TGTGCCAGCACTCCCCCCACCGCTCCGGGCGCTGAAGCTTTCTTT. This sequence encodes CASTPPTAPGAEAFF.

The rearrangement joins TRBV5-1 to TRBJ2-5; 9 positions match TRBD1. This CDR3 is built from 12 residues. Unmatched junction bases numbered 2, after V lost 4 bases and J lost 7 bases. Germline V lookup: CDR1 SGHRS, CDR2 YFSETQ. The CDR3 protein is CASSGTGRTQYF. The CDR3 DNA follows: TGCGCCAGCAGCGGGACAGGGAGGACCCAGTACTTC.

V and J are TRBV5-1 and TRBJ2-4, with D perhaps being TRBD1 or TRBD2 (6 bases each). Germline assignment: CDR1 SGHRS and CDR2 YFSETQ. CDR3 size: 14 residues. V lost 0 bases and J 5 bases, leaving 9 bases between the germline ends. The CDR3 reads CASSLEGGQNIQYF. CDR3 in DNA: TGCGCCAGCAGCTTGGAAGGGGGGCAAAACATTCAGTACTTC.

The sample holds a few counts of this clone. The chain has TRBV20-1 and TRBJ2-5, with D unresolved. The CDR3 has 9 residues. The germline V gene encodes CDR1 DFQATT and CDR2 SNEGSKA (reference sequence). The ends were cut back, 6 bases at V and 5 bases at J, with 4 bases in the middle. CDR3 sequence (DNA): TGCAGTGCGGGGGAGACCCAGTACTTC. Residues: CSAGETQYF.

This chain links TRBV4-2 with TRBJ2-7; 7 positions match TRBD2. In germline, CDR1 is LGHNA, CDR2 YNFKEQ. Trimming cost V 3 bases and J 5 bases; bases outside gene matches: 16. This CDR3 has 17 residues. The CDR3 spells CASSQDPVGGSFHEQYF. The CDR3 nucleotides are TGTGCCAGCAGCCAGGACCCTGTGGGCGGGAGTTTCCACGAGCAGTACTTC.

This clone turned up a few times. The V call is TRBV29-1, the J call TRBJ2-1; the D call may be TRBD1 or TRBD2 (5 bases each). CDR3 length equals 14 residues. In germline, CDR1 is SQVTM, CDR2 ANQGSEA. Trimming took 5 bases from V and 2 from J, leaving 13 bases between them. CDR3 DNA: TGCAGCGTTCTGGTCGGGACGACCTACAATGAGCAGTTCTTC. Residues: CSVLVGTTYNEQFF.

This clone was counted a few times. The chain has TRBV5-1 and TRBJ1-2; 7 bases are a match to TRBD1. The CDR3 has 15 residues. Trimming took 4 bases from V and 4 from J; bases not matched to a gene: 10. Per the germline V gene, CDR1 is SGHRS and CDR2 is YFSETQ. The CDR3 region is CASSTTGQTVYGYTF. The CDR3 DNA reads TGCGCCAGCAGCACAACGGGACAGACCGTCTATGGCTACACCTTC. The whole variable domain, remainder taken from reference TRBV5-1 and TRBJ1-2, is KAGVTQTPRYLIKTRGQQVTLSCSPISGHRSVSWYQQTPGQGLQFLFEYFSETQRNKGNFPGRFSGRQFSNSRSEMNVSTLELGDSALYLCASSTTGQTVYGYTFGSGTRLTVV.

CDR3 DNA: TGTGCCAGCAGTGGGGATGGAGATCGCCCTTATGGCTACACCTTC. Its protein product is CASSGDGDRPYGYTF. This chain uses TRBV28 with TRBJ1-2, with D uncertain. Looked up from germline, CDR1 is MDHEN and CDR2 is SYDVKM. Trimming left V 5 bases short and J 5 bases short, with 18 bases between. CDR3 length equals 15 residues.

The V gene is TRBV6-1, the J gene TRBJ1-1, with 8 bases aligning to TRBD1. This CDR3 contains 14 residues. Germline V gene sequence: CDR1 MNHNS, CDR2 SASEGT. The trim removed 7 bases at V and 5 bases at J, leaving 9 bases unmatched. The CDR3 sequence is CASTRDRGGTEAFF. The CDR3 bases are TGTGCCAGCACCCGAGACAGGGGCGGGACTGAAGCTTTCTTT.

This clone appeared a few times. The V and J genes are TRBV29-1 and TRBJ2-1; D possibly uses TRBD1 or TRBD2 (5 bases each). The CDR3 sequence is 14 residues long. CDR1 and CDR2 from the germline V gene are SQVTM and ANQGSEA. The germline V and J ends were trimmed by 6 bases and 4 bases, with 16 bases remaining between them. In DNA, the CDR3 is TGCAGCGTATGCCGGGACGGTCTTTACAATGAGCAGTTCTTC. Its protein is CSVCRDGLYNEQFF.

The chain joins TRBV10-3 to TRBJ2-1, with no clear D. There are 16 residues in the CDR3. With 4 bases removed from V and 0 bases from J, the gap between germline ends came to 13 bases. The germline V gene encodes CDR1 ENHRY and CDR2 SYGVKD. The CDR3 loop is CAISGRQESSYNEQFF. CDR3 nucleotide sequence: TGTGCCATCAGTGGTCGGCAGGAGAGCTCCTACAATGAGCAGTTCTTC.

J is TRBJ2-7 and V is TRBV25-1; D may correspond to TRBD1 or TRBD2 (5 bases each). V shed 4 bases and J shed 0 bases, with 16 bases lying between them. The V gene's germline CDR1 is MGHDK and CDR2 SYGVNS. The CDR3 is 16 amino acids. CDR3 in DNA: TGTGCCAGCAGTGGGTTCGGGACGCAGAGCTCCTACGAGCAGTACTTC. It yields the protein CASSGFGTQSSYEQYF.

V is TRBV7-2 and J is TRBJ2-7; D might be TRBD1 or TRBD2, each matching 6 bases. There are 15 residues in the CDR3. Trimming stripped 5 bases from V and 4 bases from J, with 18 bases between. Per germline, CDR1 SGHTA and CDR2 FQGNSA. The CDR3 sequence: CASSGGGTQGYEQYF. DNA of the CDR3: TGTGCCAGCAGCGGAGGCGGGACACAGGGATACGAGCAGTACTTC.

The genes are TRBV5-1 and TRBJ1-1; D is perhaps TRBD1 (6 bases). The CDR3 contains 17 residues. Trimming took off 0 bases at V and 5 bases at J, with 20 bases between the two ends. Looked up from germline, CDR1 is SGHRS and CDR2 is YFSETQ. The CDR3 nucleotides are TGCGCCAGCAGCTTGGGGGTGCGGGGGCGCGTTCATACTGAAGCTTTCTTT. Translating gives CASSLGVRGRVHTEAFF.

This sequence joins TRBV11-1 and TRBJ1-2, with D perhaps matching TRBD1 (6 bases). CDR1 is SGHAT, CDR2 FQDESV, per germline (reference sequence). V was cut by 5 bases and J by 12 bases, with 16 bases left in between. This CDR3 region has 12 residues. Here the CDR3 DNA reads TGTGCCAGCAGCCCCCCGGAAGGGGGGGACACCTTC. This gives the protein CASSPPEGGDTF. The variable domain in full, completed from reference TRBV11-1 and TRBJ1-2, reads EAEVAQSPRYKITEKSQAVAFWCDPISGHATLYWYRQILGQGPELLVQFQDESVVDDSQLPKDRFSAERLKGVDSTLKIQPAELGDSAMYLCASSPPEGGDTFGSGTRLTVV.